This passage covers 2 T cell receptor beta chains from one sample sequenced in a study of Ad26.COV2.S vaccination and SARS-CoV-2 variants. Some clones are missing from TCRdb's copy, which holds only in-frame ones; the method was immunoSEQ multiplex PCR. In the table there are around 370,000 clones, 92% of which are singletons. Sequenced here: peripheral blood, sampled after recovery from COVID-19. These receptors all come from a human donor who had recovered from COVID-19.

The chain uses TRBV7-2 and TRBJ2-7, with unresolved D. Germline CDR1 SGHTA, CDR2 FQGNSA. There are 15 residues in the CDR3. Trimming took off 1 base at V and 0 bases at J, with 10 bases between the two ends. The CDR3 coding sequence is TGTGCCAGCAGCTTAGTGGCGGTGAGCTCCTACGAGCAGTACTTC. Amino acid sequence: CASSLVAVSSYEQYF.

This chain links TRBV25-1 with TRBJ2-2; D gene unclear. CDR1 and CDR2 from the germline V gene are MGHDK and SYGVNS. The CDR3 is 13 residues long. V gave up 2 bases and J gave up 4 bases, with 5 bases separating them. This CDR3 reads CASSEVGTGELFF. In nucleotides, the CDR3 is TGTGCCAGCAGTGAAGTGGGCACCGGGGAGCTGTTTTTT.